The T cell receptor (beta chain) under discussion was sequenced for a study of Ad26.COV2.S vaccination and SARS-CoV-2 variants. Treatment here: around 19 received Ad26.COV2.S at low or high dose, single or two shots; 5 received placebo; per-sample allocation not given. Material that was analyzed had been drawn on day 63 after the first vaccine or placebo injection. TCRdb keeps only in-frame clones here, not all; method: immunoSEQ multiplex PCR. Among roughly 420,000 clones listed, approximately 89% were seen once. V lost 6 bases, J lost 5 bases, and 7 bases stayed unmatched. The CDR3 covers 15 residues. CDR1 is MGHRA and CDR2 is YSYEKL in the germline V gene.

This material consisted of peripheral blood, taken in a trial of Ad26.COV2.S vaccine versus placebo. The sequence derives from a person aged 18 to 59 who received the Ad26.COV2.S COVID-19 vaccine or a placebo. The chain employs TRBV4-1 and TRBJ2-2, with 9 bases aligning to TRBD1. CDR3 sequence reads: CASSPGTGLTGELFF. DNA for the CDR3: TGCGCCAGCAGTCCCGGGACAGGGCTGACCGGGGAGCTGTTTTTT.